The clone carrying this T cell receptor (beta chain) was seen repeatedly, ten times or more. Its matching antigen is unknown. Disease lasting under 3 months, a NOSPECS grade of at least 4, and a Clinical Activity Score of at least 3 were features of the ophthalmopathy patients. Patients were excluded for uncontrolled infection, other autoimmune disease, pregnancy or lactation. PBMCs came from roughly 10 ml fresh peripheral blood. This specimen belongs to a study of T cells in Graves' hyperthyroidism and ophthalmopathy. With 5 bases clipped from V and 0 bases from J, the junction kept 3 bases outside the gene matches. The CDR3 has 15 amino acids. Germline V gene data show CDR1 as SGHVS and CDR2 as FQNEAQ. Overall study results and limits: Most clonotypes that expanded in the thyroid above 0.001 also showed up in blood.

Amplified TCR beta CDR3 regions derived from RNA transcripts. In the first-round RT-PCR of the TCR CDR3, the HTBI primer set was used. Each CDR3 protein gets one entry after TCRdb re-called the multiplex PCR reads with MiXCR. The data show 640,000 or so distinct CDR3 sequences, 14% seen once. Sequenced input: blood. The TCR was taken from a woman younger than 30 with Graves' ophthalmopathy. This chain uses TRBV7-8 with TRBJ2-3; TRBD2 matches at 9 bases. Written as DNA, the CDR3 is TGTGCCAGCAGCATAGGACTAGCGAGCACAGATACGCAGTATTTT. Its translation: CASSIGLASTDTQYF.